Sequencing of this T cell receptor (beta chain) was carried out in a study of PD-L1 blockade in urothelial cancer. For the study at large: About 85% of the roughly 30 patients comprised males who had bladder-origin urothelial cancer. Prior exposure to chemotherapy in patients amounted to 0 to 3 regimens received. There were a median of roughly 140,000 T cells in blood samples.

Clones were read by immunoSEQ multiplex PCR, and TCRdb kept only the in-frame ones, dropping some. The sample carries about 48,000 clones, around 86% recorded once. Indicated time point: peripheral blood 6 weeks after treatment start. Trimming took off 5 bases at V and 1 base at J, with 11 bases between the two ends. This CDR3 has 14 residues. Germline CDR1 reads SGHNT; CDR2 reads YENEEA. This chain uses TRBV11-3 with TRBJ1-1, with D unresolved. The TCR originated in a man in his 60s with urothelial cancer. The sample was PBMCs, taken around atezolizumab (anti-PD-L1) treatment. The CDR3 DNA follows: TGTGCCAGCAGCCCCAGGCGGGAGAACACTGAAGCTTTCTTT. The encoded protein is CASSPRRENTEAFF.